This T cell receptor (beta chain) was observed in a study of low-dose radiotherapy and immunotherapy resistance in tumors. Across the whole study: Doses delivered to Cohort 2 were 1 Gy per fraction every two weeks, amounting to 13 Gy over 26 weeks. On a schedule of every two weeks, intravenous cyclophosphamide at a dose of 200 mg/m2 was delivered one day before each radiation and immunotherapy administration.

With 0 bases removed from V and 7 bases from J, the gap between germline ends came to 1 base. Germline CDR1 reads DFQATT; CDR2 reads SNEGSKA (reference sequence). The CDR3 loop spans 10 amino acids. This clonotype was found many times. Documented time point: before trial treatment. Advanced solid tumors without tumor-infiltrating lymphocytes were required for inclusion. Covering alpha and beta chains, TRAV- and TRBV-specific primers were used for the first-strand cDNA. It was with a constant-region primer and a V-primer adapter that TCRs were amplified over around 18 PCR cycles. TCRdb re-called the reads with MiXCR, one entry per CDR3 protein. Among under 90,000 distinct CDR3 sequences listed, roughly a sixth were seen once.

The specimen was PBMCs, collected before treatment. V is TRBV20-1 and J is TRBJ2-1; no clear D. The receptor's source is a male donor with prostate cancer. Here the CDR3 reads CSARENEQFF. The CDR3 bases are TGCAGTGCTAGAGAGAATGAGCAGTTCTTC.